The T cell receptor (beta chain) described here comes from a study of cytomegalovirus exposure and HLA in healthy donors. Nominally healthy donors provided the samples, though records likely missed some immune exposures. Broader study findings: Most TCR beta V segments were productive about 90% or about 30% of the time in an earlier analysis. A later analysis associated 16,000 or so TCR beta sequences with HLA alleles at a 0.05 false discovery rate.

PCR was performed using 60 Vbeta and 13 Jbeta primers. The repertoire was sequenced with immunoSEQ multiplex PCR; TCRdb's copy has only in-frame clones and lacks some. Of under 200,000 clones in the sample, over 80% were seen once. Germline CDR1 is SGHRS and CDR2 is YFSETQ. V lost 5 bases and J 12 bases, leaving 20 bases between the germline ends. This CDR3 comprises 13 residues. With respect to this clone: Its target is not known.

The V call is TRBV5-1, the J call TRBJ1-2, with D possibly being TRBD1 (6 bases). The material sequenced was PBMCs. The receptor was derived from a human donor in good health. CDR3 nucleotides: TGCGCCAGCAGACAGGGCTTGGACGGCTATCACACCTTC. Translation gives CASRQGLDGYHTF. Full variable domain (outside the CDR3, taken from reference TRBV5-1 and TRBJ1-2): KAGVTQTPRYLIKTRGQQVTLSCSPISGHRSVSWYQQTPGQGLQFLFEYFSETQRNKGNFPGRFSGRQFSNSRSEMNVSTLELGDSALYLCASRQGLDGYHTFGSGTRLTVV.